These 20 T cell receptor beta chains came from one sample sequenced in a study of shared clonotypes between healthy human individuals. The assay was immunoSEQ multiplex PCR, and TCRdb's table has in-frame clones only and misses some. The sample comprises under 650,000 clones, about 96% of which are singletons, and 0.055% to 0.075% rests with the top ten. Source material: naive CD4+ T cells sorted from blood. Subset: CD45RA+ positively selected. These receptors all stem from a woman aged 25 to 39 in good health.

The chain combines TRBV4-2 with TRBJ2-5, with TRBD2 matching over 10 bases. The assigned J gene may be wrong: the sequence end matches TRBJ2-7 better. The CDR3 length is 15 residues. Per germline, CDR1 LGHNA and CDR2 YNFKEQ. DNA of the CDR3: TGTGCCAGCAGCCAAGGGCTAGCGGGAGCCTACGAGCAGTACTTC. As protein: CASSQGLAGAYEQYF.

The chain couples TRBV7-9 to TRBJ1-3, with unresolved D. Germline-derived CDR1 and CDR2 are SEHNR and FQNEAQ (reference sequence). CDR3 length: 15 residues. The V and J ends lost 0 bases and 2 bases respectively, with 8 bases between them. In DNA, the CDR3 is TGTGCCAGCAGCTTAGCGCAAAAGCCTGGAAACACCATATATTTT. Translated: CASSLAQKPGNTIYF.

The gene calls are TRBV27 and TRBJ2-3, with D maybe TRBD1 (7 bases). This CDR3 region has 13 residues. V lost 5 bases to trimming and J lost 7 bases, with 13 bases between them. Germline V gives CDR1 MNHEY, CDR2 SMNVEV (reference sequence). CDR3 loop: CASSKQGGNTQYF. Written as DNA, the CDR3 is TGTGCCAGCAGTAAGCAGGGGGGAAATACGCAGTATTTT.

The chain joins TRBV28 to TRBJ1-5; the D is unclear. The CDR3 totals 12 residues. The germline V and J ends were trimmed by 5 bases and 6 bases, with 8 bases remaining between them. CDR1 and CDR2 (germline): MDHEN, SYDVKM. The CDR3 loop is CASSPEIQPQHF. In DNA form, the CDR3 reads TGTGCCAGCAGTCCGGAAATTCAGCCCCAGCATTTT.

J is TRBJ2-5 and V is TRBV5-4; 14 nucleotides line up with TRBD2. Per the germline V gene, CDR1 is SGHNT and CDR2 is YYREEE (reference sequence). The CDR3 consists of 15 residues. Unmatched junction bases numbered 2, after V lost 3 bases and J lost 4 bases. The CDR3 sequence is CASSSGTSGGETQYF. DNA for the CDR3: TGTGCCAGCAGCTCCGGGACTAGCGGGGGAGAGACCCAGTACTTC.

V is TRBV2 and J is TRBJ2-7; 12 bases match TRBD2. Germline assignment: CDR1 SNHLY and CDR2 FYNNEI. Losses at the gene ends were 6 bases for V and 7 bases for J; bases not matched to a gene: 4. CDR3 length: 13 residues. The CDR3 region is CASSLAGGLEQYF. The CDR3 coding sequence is TGTGCCAGCAGCCTAGCGGGAGGGTTAGAGCAGTACTTC.

The CDR3 DNA sequence: TGTGCCAGCAGTTACCGGCATCCAACTAATGAAAAACTGTTTTTT. Amino acid sequence: CASSYRHPTNEKLFF. This chain connects TRBV6-5 to TRBJ1-4; D is ambiguous. Trimming cost V 2 bases and J 0 bases, with 7 bases left between them. The CDR3 is 15 residues long. The germline V gene has CDR1 MNHEY and CDR2 SVGAGI.

The DNA for the CDR3 is TGTGCCAGCAGCTCATCGCGACTGAGCACTGAAGCTTTCTTT. Its protein product is CASSSSRLSTEAFF. This chain connects TRBV7-9 to TRBJ1-1, with D hard to call. CDR3 length equals 14 residues. Trimming took off 4 bases at V and 4 bases at J, with 13 bases between the two ends. Germline CDR1 and CDR2: SEHNR and FQNEAQ (reference sequence).

Written as DNA, the CDR3 is TGTGCCTGGAGTTTCGGGGTTTACGAGCAGTACTTC. This sequence encodes CAWSFGVYEQYF. The chain uses TRBV30 and TRBJ2-7, with a tentative D call TRBD2 (5 bases). Germline lookup yields CDR1 GTSNPN and CDR2 SVGIG (reference sequence). The CDR3 runs 12 residues. Trimming left V 2 bases short and J 4 bases short, with 9 bases between.

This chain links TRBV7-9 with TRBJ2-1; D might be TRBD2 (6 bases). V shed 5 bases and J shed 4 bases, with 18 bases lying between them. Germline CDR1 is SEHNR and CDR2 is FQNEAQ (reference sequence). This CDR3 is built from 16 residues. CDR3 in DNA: TGTGCCAGCAGCCAGTGGGTGGGCGGGACGTACAATGAGCAGTTCTTC. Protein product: CASSQWVGGTYNEQFF.

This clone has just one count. The chain's CDR3 is CASRKRQGPPYEQYF. The DNA for the CDR3 is TGTGCCAGCCGAAAAAGACAGGGGCCCCCCTACGAGCAGTACTTC. This rearrangement joins TRBV28 to TRBJ2-7; 8 bases match TRBD1. Looked up from germline, CDR1 is MDHEN and CDR2 is SYDVKM. This CDR3 region has 15 residues. Trimming at V came to 8 bases and at J to 2 bases, leaving 11 bases not matched to a gene.

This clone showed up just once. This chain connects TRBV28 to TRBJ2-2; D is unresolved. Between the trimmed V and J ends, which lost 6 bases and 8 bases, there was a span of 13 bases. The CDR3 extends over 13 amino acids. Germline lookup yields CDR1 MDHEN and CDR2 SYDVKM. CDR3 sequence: CASSLSLGGELFF. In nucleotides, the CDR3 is TGTGCCAGCAGCCTCTCCCTAGGAGGGGAGCTGTTTTTT.

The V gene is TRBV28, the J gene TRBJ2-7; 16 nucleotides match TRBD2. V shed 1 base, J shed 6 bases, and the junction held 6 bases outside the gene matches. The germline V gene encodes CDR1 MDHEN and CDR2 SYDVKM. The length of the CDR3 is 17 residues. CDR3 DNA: TGTGCCAGCAGTTTATTGGGACTAGCGGGAGGGGGAGGCGAGCAGTACTTC. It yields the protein CASSLLGLAGGGGEQYF.

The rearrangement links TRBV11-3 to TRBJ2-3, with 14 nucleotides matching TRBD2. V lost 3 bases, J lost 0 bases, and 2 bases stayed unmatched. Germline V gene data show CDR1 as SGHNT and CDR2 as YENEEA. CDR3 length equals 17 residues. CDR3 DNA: TGTGCCAGCAGCTTGGGACTAGCGGGAGTGAGCACAGATACGCAGTATTTT. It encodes CASSLGLAGVSTDTQYF.

CDR3 sequence: CASSPQNGNGYTF. The CDR3 DNA reads TGTGCCAGCAGTCCCCAAAATGGGAATGGCTACACCTTC. The chain combines TRBV27 with TRBJ1-2; D gene unclear. Germline CDR1 reads MNHEY; CDR2 reads SMNVEV (reference sequence). V was trimmed by 5 bases and J by 6 bases, leaving 13 bases between them. The CDR3 is 13 amino acids.

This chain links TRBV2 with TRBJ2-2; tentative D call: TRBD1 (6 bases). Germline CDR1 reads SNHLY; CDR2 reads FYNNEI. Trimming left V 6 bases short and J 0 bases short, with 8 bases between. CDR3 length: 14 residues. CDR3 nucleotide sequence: TGTGCCAGCAGGGGGGCAGCGAACACCGGGGAGCTGTTTTTT. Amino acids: CASRGAANTGELFF.

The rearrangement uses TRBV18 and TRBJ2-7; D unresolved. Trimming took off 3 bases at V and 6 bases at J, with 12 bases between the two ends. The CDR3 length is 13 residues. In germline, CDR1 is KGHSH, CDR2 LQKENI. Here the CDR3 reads CASSPDGPGEQYF. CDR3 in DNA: TGTGCCAGCTCACCCGACGGCCCGGGCGAGCAGTACTTC. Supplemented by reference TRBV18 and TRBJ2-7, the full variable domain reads NAGVMQNPRHLVRRRGQEARLRCSPMKGHSHVYWYRQLPEEGLKFMVYLQKENIIDESGMPKERFSAEFPKEGPSILRIQQVVRGDSAAYFCASSPDGPGEQYFGPGTRLTVT.

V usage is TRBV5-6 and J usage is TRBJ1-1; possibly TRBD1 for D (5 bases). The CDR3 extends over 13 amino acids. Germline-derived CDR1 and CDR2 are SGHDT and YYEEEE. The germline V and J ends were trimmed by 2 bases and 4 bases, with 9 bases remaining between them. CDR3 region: CASSFNRITEAFF. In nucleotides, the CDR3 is TGTGCCAGCAGCTTTAACAGGATCACTGAAGCTTTCTTT.

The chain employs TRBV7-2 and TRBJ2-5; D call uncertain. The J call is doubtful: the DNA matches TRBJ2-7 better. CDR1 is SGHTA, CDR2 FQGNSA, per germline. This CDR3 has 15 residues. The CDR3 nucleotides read TGTGCCAGCAGCCAAGGCGGCAGAGCCAACTACGAGCAGTACTTC. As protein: CASSQGGRANYEQYF.

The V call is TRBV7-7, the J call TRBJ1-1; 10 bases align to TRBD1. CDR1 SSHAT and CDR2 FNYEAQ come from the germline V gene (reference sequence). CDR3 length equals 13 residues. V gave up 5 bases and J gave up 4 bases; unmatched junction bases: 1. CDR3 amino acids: CASSRTGGTEAFF. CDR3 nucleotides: TGTGCCAGCAGCCGGACAGGGGGCACTGAAGCTTTCTTT.